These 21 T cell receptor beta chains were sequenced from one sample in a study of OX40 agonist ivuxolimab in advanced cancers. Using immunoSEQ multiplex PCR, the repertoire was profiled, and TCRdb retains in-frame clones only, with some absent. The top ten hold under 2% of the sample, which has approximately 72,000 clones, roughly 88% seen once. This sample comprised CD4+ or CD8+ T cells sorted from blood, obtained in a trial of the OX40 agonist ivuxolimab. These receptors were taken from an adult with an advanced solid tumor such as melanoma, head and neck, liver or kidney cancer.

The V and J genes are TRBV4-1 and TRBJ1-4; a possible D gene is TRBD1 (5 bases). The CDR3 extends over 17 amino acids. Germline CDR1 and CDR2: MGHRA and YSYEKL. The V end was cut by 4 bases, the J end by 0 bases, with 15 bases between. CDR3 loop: CASSPGEGMATNEKLFF. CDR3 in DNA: TGCGCCAGCAGCCCGGGGGAAGGGATGGCAACTAATGAAAAACTGTTTTTT.

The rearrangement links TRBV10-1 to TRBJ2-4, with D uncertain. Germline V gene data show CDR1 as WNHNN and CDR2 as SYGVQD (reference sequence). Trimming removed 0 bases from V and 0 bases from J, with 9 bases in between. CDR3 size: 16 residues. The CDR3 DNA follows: TGCGCCAGCAGTGAGTCGTCGGTACTAGCCAAAAACATTCAGTACTTC. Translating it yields CASSESSVLAKNIQYF.

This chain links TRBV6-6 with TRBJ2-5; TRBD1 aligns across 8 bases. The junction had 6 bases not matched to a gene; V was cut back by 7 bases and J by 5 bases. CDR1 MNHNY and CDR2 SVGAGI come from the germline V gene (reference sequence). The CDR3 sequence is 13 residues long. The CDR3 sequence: CASTTTGVETQYF. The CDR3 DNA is TGTGCCAGCACAACGACAGGGGTTGAGACCCAGTACTTC.

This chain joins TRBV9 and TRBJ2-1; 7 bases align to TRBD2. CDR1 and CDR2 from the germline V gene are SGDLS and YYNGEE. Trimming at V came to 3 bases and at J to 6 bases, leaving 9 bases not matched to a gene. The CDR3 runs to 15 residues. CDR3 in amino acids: CASSAAGLTFNEQFF. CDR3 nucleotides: TGTGCCAGCAGCGCAGCGGGACTAACGTTCAATGAGCAGTTCTTC.

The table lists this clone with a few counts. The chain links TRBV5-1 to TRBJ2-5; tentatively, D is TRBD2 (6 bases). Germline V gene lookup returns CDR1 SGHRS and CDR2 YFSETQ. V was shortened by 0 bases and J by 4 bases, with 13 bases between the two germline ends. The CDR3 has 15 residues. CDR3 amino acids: CASSLGTGAGETQYF. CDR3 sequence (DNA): TGCGCCAGCAGCTTGGGAACGGGAGCGGGAGAGACCCAGTACTTC.

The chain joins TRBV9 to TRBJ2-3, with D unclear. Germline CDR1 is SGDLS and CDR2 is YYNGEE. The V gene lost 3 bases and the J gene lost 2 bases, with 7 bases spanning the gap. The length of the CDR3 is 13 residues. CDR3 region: CASSGVFTDTQYF. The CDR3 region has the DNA TGTGCCAGCAGCGGGGTCTTCACAGATACGCAGTATTTT.

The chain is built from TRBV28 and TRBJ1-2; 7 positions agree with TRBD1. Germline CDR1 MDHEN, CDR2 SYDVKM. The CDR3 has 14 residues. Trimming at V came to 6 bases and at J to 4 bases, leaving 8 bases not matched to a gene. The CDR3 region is CASSSDRAAYGYTF. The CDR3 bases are TGTGCCAGCAGCAGCGACAGGGCCGCCTATGGCTACACCTTC.

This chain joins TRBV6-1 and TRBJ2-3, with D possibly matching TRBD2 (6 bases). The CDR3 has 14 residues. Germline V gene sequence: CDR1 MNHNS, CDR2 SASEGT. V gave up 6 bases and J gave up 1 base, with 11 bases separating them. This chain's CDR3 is CASRKASGTDTQYF. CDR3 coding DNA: TGTGCCAGCAGGAAGGCTAGCGGCACAGATACGCAGTATTTT.

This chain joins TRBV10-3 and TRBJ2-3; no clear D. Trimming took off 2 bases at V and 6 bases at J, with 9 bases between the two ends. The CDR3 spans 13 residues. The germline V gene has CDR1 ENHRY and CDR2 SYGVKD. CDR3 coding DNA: TGTGCCATCAGTGAGGCCTCCTTGGATACGCAGTATTTT. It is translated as CAISEASLDTQYF.

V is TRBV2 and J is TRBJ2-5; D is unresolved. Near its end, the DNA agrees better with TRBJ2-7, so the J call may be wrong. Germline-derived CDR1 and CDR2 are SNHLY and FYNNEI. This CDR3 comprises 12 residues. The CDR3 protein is CASSDRDYEQYF. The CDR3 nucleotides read TGTGCCAGCAGTGATAGGGACTACGAGCAGTACTTC.

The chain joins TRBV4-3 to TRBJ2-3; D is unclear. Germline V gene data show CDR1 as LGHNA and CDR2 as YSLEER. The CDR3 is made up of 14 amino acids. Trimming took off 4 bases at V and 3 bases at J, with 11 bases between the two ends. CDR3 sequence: CASSPAGVTDTQYF. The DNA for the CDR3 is TGCGCCAGCAGCCCGGCAGGAGTGACAGATACGCAGTATTTT.

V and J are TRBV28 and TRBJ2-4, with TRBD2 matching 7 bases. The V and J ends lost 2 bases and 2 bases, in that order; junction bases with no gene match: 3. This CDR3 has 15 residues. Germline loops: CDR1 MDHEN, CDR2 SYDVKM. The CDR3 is CASSLRGETKNIQYF. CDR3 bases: TGTGCCAGCAGTTTACGGGGGGAAACCAAAAACATTCAGTACTTC.

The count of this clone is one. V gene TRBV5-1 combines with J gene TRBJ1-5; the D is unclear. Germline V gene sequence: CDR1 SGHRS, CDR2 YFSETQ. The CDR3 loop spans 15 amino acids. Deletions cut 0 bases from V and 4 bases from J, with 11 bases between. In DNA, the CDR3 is TGCGCCAGCAGCTTGGAGGGATTAGCTAATCAGCCCCAGCATTTT. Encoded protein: CASSLEGLANQPQHF.

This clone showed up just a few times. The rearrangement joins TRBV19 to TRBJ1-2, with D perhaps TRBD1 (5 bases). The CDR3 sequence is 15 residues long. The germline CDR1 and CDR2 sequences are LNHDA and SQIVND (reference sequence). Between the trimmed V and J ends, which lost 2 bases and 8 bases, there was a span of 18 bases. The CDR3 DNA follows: TGTGCCAGTAGTATAATCCGTCAGGGAATTGGCGGCTACACCTTC. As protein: CASSIIRQGIGGYTF.

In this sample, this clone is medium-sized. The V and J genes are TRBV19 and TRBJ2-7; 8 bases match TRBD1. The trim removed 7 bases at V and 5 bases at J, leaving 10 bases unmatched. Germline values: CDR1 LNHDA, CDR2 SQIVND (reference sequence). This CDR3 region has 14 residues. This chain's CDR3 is CASKAGGESNEQYF. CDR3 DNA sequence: TGTGCCAGTAAGGCAGGGGGCGAGTCTAACGAGCAGTACTTC.

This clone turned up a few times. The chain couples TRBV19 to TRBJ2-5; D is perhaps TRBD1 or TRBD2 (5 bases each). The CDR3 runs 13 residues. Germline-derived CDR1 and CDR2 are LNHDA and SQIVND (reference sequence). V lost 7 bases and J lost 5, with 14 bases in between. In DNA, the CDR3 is TGTGCCAGTAATATGGGGACCTCGGAGACCCAGTACTTC. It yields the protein CASNMGTSETQYF.

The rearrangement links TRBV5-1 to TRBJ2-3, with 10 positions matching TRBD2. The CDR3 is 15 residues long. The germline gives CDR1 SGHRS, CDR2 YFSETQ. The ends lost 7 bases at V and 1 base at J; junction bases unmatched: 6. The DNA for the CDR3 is TGCGCCAGCGGGCCCGGGACTAGCGGCACAGATACGCAGTATTTT. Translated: CASGPGTSGTDTQYF.

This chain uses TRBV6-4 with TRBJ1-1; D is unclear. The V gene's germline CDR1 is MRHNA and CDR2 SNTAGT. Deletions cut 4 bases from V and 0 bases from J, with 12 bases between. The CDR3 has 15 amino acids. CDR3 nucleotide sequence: TGTGCCAGCAGTGGGGCAGCAGCGATGAACACTGAAGCTTTCTTT. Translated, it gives CASSGAAAMNTEAFF.

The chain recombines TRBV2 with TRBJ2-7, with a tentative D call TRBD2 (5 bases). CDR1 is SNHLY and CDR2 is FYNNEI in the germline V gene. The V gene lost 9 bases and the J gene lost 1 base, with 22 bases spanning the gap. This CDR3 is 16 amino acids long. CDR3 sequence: CASQKGEGWGSYEQYF. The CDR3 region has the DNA TGTGCCAGTCAAAAGGGTGAGGGCTGGGGATCCTACGAGCAGTACTTC. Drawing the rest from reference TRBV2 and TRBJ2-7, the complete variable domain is EPEVTQTPSHQVTQMGQEVILRCVPISNHLYFYWYRQILGQKVEFLVSFYNNEISEKSEIFDDQFSVERPDGSNFTLKIRSTKLEDSAMYFCASQKGEGWGSYEQYFGPGTRLTVT.

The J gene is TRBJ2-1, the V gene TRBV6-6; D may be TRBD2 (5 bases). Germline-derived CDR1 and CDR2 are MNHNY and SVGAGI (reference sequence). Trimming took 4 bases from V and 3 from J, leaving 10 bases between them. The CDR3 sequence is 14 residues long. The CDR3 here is CASSFPAVYNEQFF. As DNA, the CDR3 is TGTGCCAGCAGTTTCCCAGCGGTCTACAATGAGCAGTTCTTC.

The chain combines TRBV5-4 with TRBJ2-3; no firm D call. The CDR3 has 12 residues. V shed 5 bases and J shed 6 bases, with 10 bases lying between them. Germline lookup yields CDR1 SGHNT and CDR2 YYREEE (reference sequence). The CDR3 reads CASSRPQDTQYF. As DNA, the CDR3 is TGTGCCAGCAGTCGTCCCCAGGATACGCAGTATTTT.